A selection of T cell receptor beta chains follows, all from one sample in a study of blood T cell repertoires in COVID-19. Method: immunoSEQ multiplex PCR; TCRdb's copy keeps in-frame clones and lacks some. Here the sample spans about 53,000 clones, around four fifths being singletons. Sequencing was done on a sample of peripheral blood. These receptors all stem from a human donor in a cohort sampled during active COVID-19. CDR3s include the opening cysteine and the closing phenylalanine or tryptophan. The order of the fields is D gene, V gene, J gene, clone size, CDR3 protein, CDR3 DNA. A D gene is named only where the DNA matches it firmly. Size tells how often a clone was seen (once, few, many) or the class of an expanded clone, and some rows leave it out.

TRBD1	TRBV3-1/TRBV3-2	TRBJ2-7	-	CASSQGRGQGRYEQYF	TGTGCCAGCAGCCAAGGGCGGGGACAGGGTCGCTACGAGCAGTACTTC
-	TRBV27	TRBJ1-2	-	CASSSQGNYGYTF	TGTGCCAGCAGTTCTCAGGGGAACTATGGCTACACCTTC
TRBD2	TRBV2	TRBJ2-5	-	CASSQTSGRETQYF	TGTGCCAGCAGTCAGACTAGCGGAAGGGAGACCCAGTACTTC
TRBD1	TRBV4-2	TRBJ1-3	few	CASSQEQGPGNTIYF	TGTGCCAGCAGCCAGGAACAGGGGCCTGGAAACACCATATATTTT
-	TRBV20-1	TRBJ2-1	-	CSLGVNEQFF	TGCAGCTTAGGAGTCAATGAGCAGTTCTTC
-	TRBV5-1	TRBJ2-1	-	CASSFLGRDYNEQFF	TGCGCCAGCAGCTTCTTAGGTCGGGACTACAATGAGCAGTTCTTC
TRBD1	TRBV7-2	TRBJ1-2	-	CASSMTGDYYGYTF	TGTGCCAGCAGCATGACAGGGGACTACTATGGCTACACCTTC
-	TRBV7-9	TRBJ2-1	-	CASSFRLDNEQFF	TGTGCCAGCAGCTTTAGACTAGACAATGAGCAGTTCTTC
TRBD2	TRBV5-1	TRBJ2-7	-	CASSIQLAGGNRKQYF	TGCGCCAGCAGCATCCAACTAGCGGGGGGGAATCGGAAGCAGTACTTC
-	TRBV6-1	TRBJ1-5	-	CASSEEGLQNQPQHF	TGTGCCAGCAGTGAAGAGGGACTGCAAAATCAGCCCCAGCATTTT